The T cell receptor beta chain under discussion was sequenced for a study of blood T cell repertoires in COVID-19. Study at large: Samples taken during acute and convalescent COVID-19 were collected in the United States, Italy and Spain.

Authors' processing steps: Amplified reference gene primers provided the basis for estimating nucleated cell counts. This table comes from immunoSEQ multiplex PCR, and its TCRdb copy is limited to in-frame clones, with some not included. Clone size and V and J calls were adopted from that table, with D and trimming inferred from the DNA. The repertoire holds around 200,000 clones, with around 85% as singletons. Living in about two dozen US areas, the participants were between roughly 18 and 89 years of age. In Cohort 3, a recovered donor had either two negative PCRs, clearance, or symptom resolution. This CDR3 is 16 amino acids long. Germline-derived CDR1 and CDR2 are SNHLY and FYNNEI. V lost 6 bases and J 4 bases, leaving 21 bases between the germline ends.

Sequencing input: PBMCs or T cells enriched from blood (not recorded which). The origin of this receptor is a man between 35 and 55 years old who had recovered from COVID-19. The rearrangement uses TRBV2 and TRBJ2-5; a weak D match, TRBD1 (6 bases). The DNA of the CDR3 is TGTGCCAGCAGACGCGTACCCGACAGGTTTGCAGAGACCCAGTACTTC. Protein: CASRRVPDRFAETQYF.